These T cell receptor beta chains were read from a single sample in a study of T cell clonotyping in hematopoietic cell transplantation. Data came from immunoSEQ multiplex PCR; TCRdb stores just in-frame clones and leaves some out. The sample holds 9,000 or so clones, roughly 85% seen once. Sequences were derived from PBMCs, sampled 180 days after allogeneic stem cell transplant. All receptors come from a female patient younger than 45 who had an allogeneic stem cell transplant, so the T cells may come from the graft donor. Some clones in this sample may be carry-over from other donors' samples. Both conserved end residues are part of each CDR3. Fields, in order: clone size, V gene, D gene, J gene, CDR3 length, CDR3 DNA, CDR3 protein. D genes are given only for firm matches. Clone size is not always given. Where it is, it says once, few, many or a class for expanded clones.

.	TRBV7-9	TRBD1	TRBJ1-2	17	TGTGCCAGCAGCTCATCCGGGACAGGGGATCCCCAATATGGCTACACCTTC	CASSSSGTGDPQYGYTF
.	TRBV6-1	TRBD1	TRBJ1-6	14	TGTGCCAGCGGCCAGACAGGGATGAGAGAACCCCTCCACTTT	CASGQTGMREPLHF
.	TRBV28	.	TRBJ2-4	15	TGTGCCAGCAGTCCCTCTCAGCTAGCCAAAAACATTCAGTACTTC	CASSPSQLAKNIQYF
.	TRBV13	.	TRBJ1-2	16	TGTGCCAGCAGCTTTTCTGGACAGCGGACTATCTATGGCTACACCTTC	CASSFSGQRTIYGYTF
.	TRBV7-2	.	TRBJ2-3	15	TGTGCCAGCAGCCCTACAGGGTTAAGCACAGATACGCAGTATTTT	CASSPTGLSTDTQYF
.	TRBV21-1	.	TRBJ1-5	16	TGTGCCAGCAGCAAGGTGGGACAGGGGTTCAATCAGCCCCAGCATTTT	CASSKVGQGFNQPQHF
.	TRBV2	.	TRBJ1-2	13	TGTGCCACCTCGAATGGAGGGCTCTATGGCTACACCTTC	CATSNGGLYGYTF
.	TRBV7-9	.	TRBJ1-1	14	TGTGCCAGCAGCCGGAAAGGAGGAAGTAATGAAGCTTTCTTT	CASSRKGGSNEAFF
.	TRBV10-3	.	TRBJ1-5	14	TGTGCCATCAGTGATCGGGGACCCGACCAGCCCCAGCATTTT	CAISDRGPDQPQHF
.	TRBV19	.	TRBJ1-2	14	TGTGCCAGTAGTATTCCCCTGGGAGGATATGGCTACACCTTC	CASSIPLGGYGYTF
.	TRBV10-3	.	TRBJ1-3	12	TGTGCCATCAGGGATTCTGGAAACACCATATATTTT	CAIRDSGNTIYF
.	TRBV6-6	.	TRBJ1-2	12	TGTGCCAGCAGTTACAGGGACTATGGCTACACCTTC	CASSYRDYGYTF
few	TRBV2	.	TRBJ1-1	15	TGTGCGAGGGGTGCCGCCTCTATCAAGAACACTGAAGCTTTCTTT	CARGAASIKNTEAFF
.	TRBV28	.	TRBJ1-5	14	TGTGCCAGCAGTTTTTACATTAGCAATCAGCCCCAGCATTTT	CASSFYISNQPQHF
.	TRBV5-6	.	TRBJ1-4	14	TGTGCCAGCAGCTTGCGGGAACTGGGCCGCCCGATATTTTTT	CASSLRELGRPIFF
.	TRBV11-3	.	TRBJ2-6	14	TGTGCCAGCAGCCCCGAGACTCAAACTAACGTCCTGACTTTC	CASSPETQTNVLTF
.	TRBV6-4	TRBD1	TRBJ1-1	13	TGTGCCAGCAGTGAGACAGGGTACACTGAAGCTTTCTTT	CASSETGYTEAFF
.	TRBV5-1	.	TRBJ2-1	15	TGCGCCAGCAGCTTGGCAGAGGGAGGTACAGATGAGCAGTTCTTC	CASSLAEGGTDEQFF
.	TRBV5-4	.	TRBJ2-3	14	TGTGCCACTCGAACGGGTTCTAGCACAGATACGCAGTATTTT	CATRTGSSTDTQYF
.	TRBV10-2	.	TRBJ1-5	14	TGCGCCAGCAGTGAGACCTTGGGCAATCAGCCCCAGCATTTT	CASSETLGNQPQHF
.	TRBV9	TRBD1	TRBJ1-5	15	TGTGCCAGCAGCGTCGGGACAGGGAGCAATCAGCCCCAGCATTTT	CASSVGTGSNQPQHF
.	TRBV7-8	TRBD1	TRBJ1-2	13	TGTGCCAGCAGCTGGGGACAGTCGGCTGGCTACACCTTC	CASSWGQSAGYTF
.	TRBV9	.	TRBJ1-1	13	TGTGCCAGCAGCGTCGGGAGGGACACTGAAGCTTTCTTT	CASSVGRDTEAFF
.	TRBV11-3	.	TRBJ1-2	16	TGTGCCAGCAGCTTAGGAAACCTCGCGACGGGGGATGGCTACACCTTC	CASSLGNLATGDGYTF
few	TRBV7-2	.	TRBJ2-1	11	TGTGCCAGCAGCGCGTTCAATGAGCAGTTCTTC	CASSAFNEQFF
.	TRBV4-3	TRBD2	TRBJ2-3	16	TGCGCCAGCAGCCAAGATGGGGCTAGCGGAATAGATACGCAGTATTTT	CASSQDGASGIDTQYF